This T cell receptor beta chain was obtained from a study of shared clonotypes between healthy human individuals (dated by TCRdb to 2020 to 2021). Describing the broader study: A few men and a couple of women, aged 18 to 49 years, made up the cohort. For each donor, CD4 naive and CD4 memory were each given three plates, CD8 naive was given two plates, and CD8 memory was given one plate. The study deeply sequenced blood TCR repertoires of five healthy adults to estimate repertoire size and the extent of clonotype sharing between individuals. Different laboratories and diverse techniques were used to prepare libraries and sequence TCR repertoires, to increase sequencing depth and limit assay-specific biases. Each donor's leukapheresis produced roughly between about 0.85 and 10 billion PBMCs. The full study reports these points: Only blood was sampled, and tissue TCR repertoires likely differ from those in blood. Naive subsets generally had larger estimated clonotype richness than memory subsets did. About 4.5% of naive CD4, around 4% of naive CD8, around 2.3% of memory CD4, and 0.4% of memory CD8 clonotypes were shared across a few donors. Pairwise subsampling led to the expectation that sequencing depth would affect the degree of clonotype sharing among donors. Rarefaction of sorted-subset datasets indicated incomplete sequencing despite the large sequencing depth. Higher generation probabilities were observed for clonotypes shared by all four sorted-subset donors than for non-shared clonotypes. Because the study included only a small number of donors, the genetic and exposure-history diversity represented was limited.

Healthy HIV-negative adults with no recently reported acute infections or vaccinations were included as donors. Only Caucasian adults living in Nashville, Tennessee, USA were represented among the donors. Magnetic negative selection was used to enrich CD4+ T cells, after which naive cells were positively selected on CD45RA and the negative fraction became the memory subset. After blood collection by leukapheresis, PBMCs were isolated using Ficoll-Histopaque density gradient centrifugation and then cryopreserved in the vapor phase of liquid nitrogen. Analytical flow cytometry was used to check the purity and quantity of every magnetically sorted T cell population. From each sorted fraction, genomic DNA was isolated and quantified by UV absorbance on a Nanodrop 2000c. This clone has ten or more counts. The antigen it recognizes is unknown. No qualities accompany the bases; no much larger clone lies one base away.

TCR CDR3 regions were amplified from genomic DNA by multiplex PCR using the deep immunoSEQ assay. Extracted genomic DNA from each cell subset was spread evenly across all wells of several immunoSEQ 96-well plates, with each plate serving as a replicate. For sorted subsets, around 200 ng genomic DNA, equal to 30,000 to 35,000 T cell genomes, was loaded into each replicate PCR. Purified libraries were quantified with a Qubit 3.0 fluorometer, sized on a Bioanalyzer 2100, and re-quantified with the KAPA Library Quantification kit. A separate single-read 150-cycle Illumina NextSeq 550 flow cell was used to sequence each immunoSEQ 96-well plate. The authors processed their data as follows. Because the immunoSEQ output held only junctional sequences and lacked quality scores, the filtering could not match the filtering applied to full-length reads. To assign V/J genes and CDR3, sequences were annotated using PyIR, a Python wrapper for IgBLAST v1.9, with IMGT germline references. Reads with weak V/J assignments (E-value above 1e-6), missing CDR3, stop codons, out-of-frame junctions, or ambiguous translated residues were removed. V3J clonotypes were defined by identical inferred V gene, J gene, and CDR3 amino acid sequence. Percentage overlap between repertoires was calculated by dividing the number of shared unique clonotypes by the size of the smaller repertoire. Repertoire richness was assessed with RTK rarefaction, the Chao1 estimator, and Recon v2.1 estimates of unobserved clonotypes. Generation probabilities were computed with OLGA for all TCRbeta clonotypes obtained by the gDNA method from a few donors. TCRdb retrieved this table from immuneACCESS and kept in-frame rearrangements only. Not all clones are present; in checked studies, unresolved V genes account for under half, and no reason is known for the remainder. D and trimming were read from the DNA, whereas the V and J calls and clone size are those reported in that table. The sample records some 980,000 clones, 76% of which are singletons. The top ten hold approximately 1.5% of the sample.

The CDR3 sequence holds 15 residues, the cysteine and phenylalanine included. Kept here is only the CDR3 DNA, which spans 45 bases and is read in frame from base 1. The junction shows trimming of 3 bases on V and 0 bases on J, plus 11 bases between the germline ends. The germline V gene specifies KGHSH as CDR1 and LQKENI as CDR2. The TCR sequence derives from a young man in good health. The sequenced sample was memory CD4+ T cells sorted from blood. What this sample's cell subset or site label stands for: CD45RA-negative fraction. The rearranged chain carries TRBV18 and TRBJ1-1; the D gene lacks a confident call. The bases are TGTGCCAGCTCACCCTTAAGCACGGTGAACACTGAAGCTTTCTTT. Translation gives CASSPLSTVNTEAFF.